This TCR beta chain originates from a study of blood T cell repertoires in COVID-19. At the level of the study: COVID-19 samples, acute and convalescent, were from the United States, Italy and Spain. Sample material is recorded as cDNA or gDNA derived from T cells, B-cell-depleted T cells, or PBMCs.

The CDR3 totals 14 residues. V was cut by 2 bases and J by 0 bases, with 7 bases left in between. In germline, CDR1 is SGDLS, CDR2 YYNGEE. Original processing methods: Amplification with reference gene primers provided the estimates of nucleated cell counts. The assay was immunoSEQ multiplex PCR, and TCRdb's table has in-frame clones only and misses some. The DNA gave D and trimming, while V, J and clone size come from that table. The sample shows 350,000 to 450,000 clones, 85% of them seen only once. The chain joins TRBV9 to TRBJ2-3; D might be TRBD2 (6 bases). Sequencing was performed on peripheral blood. This TCR came from a woman under 30 with acute or convalescent COVID-19. CDR3 in DNA: TGTGCCAGCAGCGTGGCGGGAAGCACAGATACGCAGTATTTT. It encodes CASSVAGSTDTQYF.